The rows below give T cell receptor beta chains drawn from one sample of a study of blood T cell repertoires in COVID-19. Assay: immunoSEQ multiplex PCR; the TCRdb copy retains only in-frame clones and omits some. The sample has 140,000 or so clones, about four fifths seen once. Material: PBMCs or T cells enriched from blood (not recorded which). The receptors stem from a woman between 45 and 60 years old with acute COVID-19. The CDR3 runs from the conserved cysteine through the conserved F or W. Fields, in order: J gene, D gene, V gene, clone size, CDR3 DNA, CDR3 protein. D genes are given only for firm matches. Clone size is given for some rows only: seen once, a few or many times, or a class if the clone is expanded.

j_gene: TRBJ1-2; d_gene: TRBD1; v_gene: TRBV28; abundance: -; CDR3nt: TGTGCCAGCAGTGGGAAAACAGGGGGCTCCTATGGCTACACCTTC; CDR3aa: CASSGKTGGSYGYTF
j_gene: TRBJ1-2; d_gene: -; v_gene: TRBV27; abundance: -; CDR3nt: TGTGCCAGCAGTTTAGAGTGGAAGGGAGGTGGCTACACCTTC; CDR3aa: CASSLEWKGGGYTF
j_gene: TRBJ2-1; d_gene: -; v_gene: TRBV18; abundance: few; CDR3nt: TGTGCCAGCTCACCACTTTCAGGCAACAATGAGCAGTTCTTC; CDR3aa: CASSPLSGNNEQFF
j_gene: TRBJ2-5; d_gene: TRBD2; v_gene: TRBV27; abundance: -; CDR3nt: TGTGCCTCCACACGGCTAGCGGGAGGGCAAGAGACCCAGTACTTC; CDR3aa: CASTRLAGGQETQYF
j_gene: TRBJ2-1; d_gene: TRBD2; v_gene: TRBV28; abundance: -; CDR3nt: TGTGCCAGCATGAGGACTAGCGGGATCAATGAGCAGTTCTTC; CDR3aa: CASMRTSGINEQFF
j_gene: TRBJ2-3; d_gene: TRBD1; v_gene: TRBV10-2; abundance: -; CDR3nt: TGCGCCAGTCAGAAGTGGGACAGGGGGACAGATACGCAGTATTTT; CDR3aa: CASQKWDRGTDTQYF
j_gene: TRBJ2-2; d_gene: -; v_gene: TRBV7-7; abundance: -; CDR3nt: TGTGCTAGCAGCGCGAGAGGGTCAAACACCGGGGAGCTGTTTTTT; CDR3aa: CASSARGSNTGELFF
j_gene: TRBJ2-7; d_gene: TRBD2; v_gene: TRBV6-6; abundance: -; CDR3nt: TGTGCCAGCAGCCCCAGGGGCCACTTGCTTCTAGCGGGAGACTTCTACGAGCAGTACTTC; CDR3aa: CASSPRGHLLLAGDFYEQYF
j_gene: TRBJ2-7; d_gene: TRBD1; v_gene: TRBV7-9; abundance: -; CDR3nt: TGTGCCAGCAGCTTAGTTGGGACAGGGGTAGAGGAGCAGTACTTC; CDR3aa: CASSLVGTGVEEQYF
j_gene: TRBJ1-6; d_gene: -; v_gene: TRBV27; abundance: -; CDR3nt: TGTGCCAGCAGCCTGAGCTCCTATAATTCACCCCTCCACTTT; CDR3aa: CASSLSSYNSPLHF
j_gene: TRBJ1-1; d_gene: -; v_gene: TRBV4-1; abundance: -; CDR3nt: TGCGCCAGCTCGCGGGGTTTACAACAGGAACGGGGCCGGGGATCAAACACTGAAGCTTTCTTT; CDR3aa: CASSRGLQQERGRGSNTEAFF
j_gene: TRBJ2-7; d_gene: TRBD1; v_gene: TRBV7-2; abundance: -; CDR3nt: TGTGCCAGCAGCTTAGGTGGGACAGGGGTCCTTCCCTACGAGCAGTACTTC; CDR3aa: CASSLGGTGVLPYEQYF
j_gene: TRBJ2-1; d_gene: TRBD1; v_gene: TRBV19; abundance: -; CDR3nt: TGTGCCAGTAGTATAGGAGTCCCAGGGGGCCGGACGCACAATGAGCAGTTCTTC; CDR3aa: CASSIGVPGGRTHNEQFF
j_gene: TRBJ2-5; d_gene: -; v_gene: TRBV11-3; abundance: -; CDR3nt: TGTGCCAGCAGCTCCCAGTGGCCCCAAGAGACCCAGTACTTC; CDR3aa: CASSSQWPQETQYF
j_gene: TRBJ2-7; d_gene: -; v_gene: TRBV4-1; abundance: once; CDR3nt: TGCGCCAGCAGCGGCATAAGGGAGACAACCCTCTACGAGCAGTACTTC; CDR3aa: CASSGIRETTLYEQYF
j_gene: TRBJ1-5; d_gene: TRBD1; v_gene: TRBV29-1; abundance: -; CDR3nt: TGCAGCGTCGCGGACAGGGCTGGCCAGCCCCAGCATTTT; CDR3aa: CSVADRAGQPQHF
j_gene: TRBJ2-2; d_gene: TRBD2; v_gene: TRBV19; abundance: -; CDR3nt: TGTGCCAGTAGTCCAGCGGGAGAGAACACCGGGGAGCTGTTTTTT; CDR3aa: CASSPAGENTGELFF
j_gene: TRBJ1-4; d_gene: -; v_gene: TRBV7-3; abundance: few; CDR3nt: TGTGCCAGCAGCCTGGGAGGGAATGAAAAACTGTTTTTT; CDR3aa: CASSLGGNEKLFF
j_gene: TRBJ2-3; d_gene: TRBD2; v_gene: TRBV3-1/TRBV3-2; abundance: -; CDR3nt: TGTGCCAGCAGCCCAATAGCGGGATCTTGGAATACGCAGTATTTT; CDR3aa: CASSPIAGSWNTQYF
j_gene: TRBJ2-7; d_gene: -; v_gene: TRBV25-1; abundance: -; CDR3nt: TGTGCCAGCAGTGACACCACCAGACAAGCCTACGAGCAGTACTTC; CDR3aa: CASSDTTRQAYEQYF
j_gene: TRBJ1-1; d_gene: TRBD1; v_gene: TRBV3-1/TRBV3-2; abundance: -; CDR3nt: TGTGCCAGCAGCCAATACGACAGGGGAAAAGAAGCTTTCTTT; CDR3aa: CASSQYDRGKEAFF
j_gene: TRBJ2-3; d_gene: TRBD2; v_gene: TRBV2; abundance: -; CDR3nt: TGTGCCAGCAGTAAATCAAGGACTAGCGGTACGAGCACAGATACGCAGTATTTT; CDR3aa: CASSKSRTSGTSTDTQYF
j_gene: TRBJ2-5; d_gene: TRBD2; v_gene: TRBV11-3; abundance: -; CDR3nt: TGTGCCAGCAGTAAGCGGGAGAAAAGTGAGACCCAGTACTTC; CDR3aa: CASSKREKSETQYF
j_gene: TRBJ2-4; d_gene: -; v_gene: TRBV2; abundance: -; CDR3nt: TGTGCCAGCAGTGCTATACAGGGGAGGAACATTCAGTACTTC; CDR3aa: CASSAIQGRNIQYF
j_gene: TRBJ2-5; d_gene: -; v_gene: TRBV30; abundance: -; CDR3nt: TGTGCCTGGGGGTTGGGGGGAGGGACCCAGTACTTC; CDR3aa: CAWGLGGGTQYF
j_gene: TRBJ2-2; d_gene: -; v_gene: TRBV3-1/TRBV3-2; abundance: -; CDR3nt: TGTGCCAGCAGCCAACATATGCGGGCCATCACCGGGGAGCTGTTTTTT; CDR3aa: CASSQHMRAITGELFF
j_gene: TRBJ1-6; d_gene: TRBD1; v_gene: TRBV23-1; abundance: -; CDR3nt: TGCGCCATCCATACGGGACAGCATAATTCACCCCTCCACTTT; CDR3aa: CAIHTGQHNSPLHF
j_gene: TRBJ2-4; d_gene: TRBD2; v_gene: TRBV5-1; abundance: -; CDR3nt: TGCGCCAGCAGCGAGGGAGCGGGAGCGGTCAACATTCAGTACTTC; CDR3aa: CASSEGAGAVNIQYF
j_gene: TRBJ1-1; d_gene: -; v_gene: TRBV7-9; abundance: -; CDR3nt: TGTGCCAGCAGCGGCGACAGGAGAATGAACACTGAAGCTTTCTTT; CDR3aa: CASSGDRRMNTEAFF
j_gene: TRBJ2-2; d_gene: TRBD1; v_gene: TRBV30; abundance: -; CDR3nt: TGTGCCTGGAGGGCAAGGGGGCGGGACACCGGGGAGCTGTTTTTT; CDR3aa: CAWRARGRDTGELFF
j_gene: TRBJ1-4; d_gene: -; v_gene: TRBV5-1; abundance: -; CDR3nt: TGCGCCAGCAGCTTGGGGTCAGGGGCGGCGGAAAAACTGTTTTTT; CDR3aa: CASSLGSGAAEKLFF
j_gene: TRBJ1-4; d_gene: TRBD1; v_gene: TRBV29-1; abundance: -; CDR3nt: TGCAGCGTTCCAGGGACAGGGGAAGAAAAACTGTTTTTT; CDR3aa: CSVPGTGEEKLFF
j_gene: TRBJ2-2; d_gene: TRBD1; v_gene: TRBV28; abundance: -; CDR3nt: TGTGCCAGCATAACCCGGACAGGGGGCACCGGGGAGCTGTTTTTT; CDR3aa: CASITRTGGTGELFF
j_gene: TRBJ2-1; d_gene: TRBD2; v_gene: TRBV19; abundance: -; CDR3nt: TGTGCCAGTAGTACGGGACTAGCGGGAGTTATCCTGGGGGACAATGAGCAGTTCTTC; CDR3aa: CASSTGLAGVILGDNEQFF
j_gene: TRBJ1-5; d_gene: TRBD1; v_gene: TRBV24-1; abundance: -; CDR3nt: TGTGCCACCAGTGACCATACAGGGGCTCAGCCCCAGCATTTT; CDR3aa: CATSDHTGAQPQHF
j_gene: TRBJ2-6; d_gene: -; v_gene: TRBV9; abundance: -; CDR3nt: TGTGCCAGCAGCGCCCTCGGCTCTGGGGCCAACGTCCTGACTTTC; CDR3aa: CASSALGSGANVLTF
j_gene: TRBJ2-5; d_gene: TRBD1; v_gene: TRBV5-1; abundance: -; CDR3nt: TGCGCCACCTACCCGGGACAGGGACCCTCAGAGACCCAGTACTTC; CDR3aa: CATYPGQGPSETQYF
j_gene: TRBJ2-3; d_gene: TRBD2; v_gene: TRBV9; abundance: -; CDR3nt: TGTGCCAGCAGCGTAGAACCGGGACTAGCGGCCCGACGGCCTCAGTATTTT; CDR3aa: CASSVEPGLAARRPQYF
j_gene: TRBJ2-7; d_gene: TRBD1; v_gene: TRBV27; abundance: -; CDR3nt: TGTGCCAGCAGCCTCTATGGGCCCTTGGGACAGGGGCATAACGAGCAGTACTTC; CDR3aa: CASSLYGPLGQGHNEQYF